A single sample gave rise to the 13 T cell receptor beta chains below, sequenced in a study of patients and donors after allogeneic stem cell transplantation. TCRdb redid the calling of the RT-PCR reads with MiXCR, one entry per CDR3 protein. The sample lists approximately 200,000 distinct CDR3 sequences, less than 45% occurring once. The sequencing input was blood, either unsorted or a sorted T cell fraction (not recorded which). These receptors were taken from a human donor who was either an allogeneic HSCT recipient or a stem cell or donor lymphocyte infusion donor (not recorded which). It is not recorded whose cells these are; they may come from a transplant donor.

This chain links TRBV7-6 with TRBJ1-5, with TRBD1 identical over 7 bases. CDR3 size: 16 residues. Germline V gene sequence: CDR1 SGHVS, CDR2 FNYEAQ. The junction had 9 bases not matched to a gene; V was cut back by 1 base and J by 6 bases. The CDR3 DNA sequence: TGTGCCAGCAGCTTAGGTGGAGGGGGCGGACTTCAGCCCCAGCATTTT. It yields the protein CASSLGGGGGLQPQHF.

This chain uses TRBV28 with TRBJ1-1; D might be TRBD1 (5 bases). Per the germline V gene, CDR1 is MDHEN and CDR2 is SYDVKM. This CDR3 comprises 14 residues. With 2 bases removed from V and 10 bases from J, the gap between germline ends came to 17 bases. The CDR3 nucleotides are TGTGCCAGCAGTTTAGGAGGGCAGGGAAATTCAGCTTTCTTT. It is translated as CASSLGGQGNSAFF.

This clonotype was counted only a few times. The V call is TRBV12-3 or TRBV12-4, the J call TRBJ1-2; TRBD1 matches 11 bases. After removal of 5 bases from V and 3 bases from J, the junction contained 2 bases not matched to a gene. CDR3 length equals 14 residues. In DNA form, the CDR3 reads TGTGCCAGCAGTCGGGACAGGGGGGACTATGGCTACACCTTC. Amino acids: CASSRDRGDYGYTF.

This chain joins TRBV7-9 and TRBJ2-1; 7 nucleotides align to TRBD2. V trimming: 8 bases; J trimming: 5 bases; junction bases outside the gene matches: 6. This CDR3 spans 13 amino acids. The germline V gene has CDR1 SEHNR and CDR2 FQNEAQ (reference sequence). CDR3 residues: CASLGLVNNEQFF. CDR3 nucleotides: TGTGCCAGCTTAGGACTAGTCAACAATGAGCAGTTCTTC.

V and J are TRBV7-8 and TRBJ1-2; 8 bases map to TRBD1. This CDR3 has 15 amino acids. Germline V gene data show CDR1 as SGHVS and CDR2 as FQNEAQ. V was pared by 5 bases and J by 0 bases, with 5 bases of the junction left unmatched. The CDR3 loop is CASSAPDRANYGYTF. Here the CDR3 DNA reads TGTGCCAGCAGCGCCCCGGACAGGGCTAACTATGGCTACACCTTC.

In nucleotides, the CDR3 is TGTGCCAGCAGCTTAGGAAGGAACATGAACACTGAAGCTTTCTTT. It encodes CASSLGRNMNTEAFF. The V call is TRBV7-8, the J call TRBJ1-1; D gene unclear. The CDR3 is 15 amino acids. The ends were cut back, 1 base at V and 0 bases at J, with 9 bases in the middle. The germline gives CDR1 SGHVS, CDR2 FQNEAQ.

This clonotype was picked up a small number of times. The J gene is TRBJ1-1, the V gene TRBV18; tentatively, D is TRBD1 (5 bases). With 3 bases removed from V and 3 bases from J, the gap between germline ends came to 14 bases. The CDR3 consists of 15 residues. Germline V gene data show CDR1 as KGHSH and CDR2 as LQKENI. The CDR3 region is CASSPLEGLYTEAFF. The CDR3 nucleotides read TGTGCCAGCTCACCCCTAGAGGGGTTGTACACTGAAGCTTTCTTT.

The chain carries TRBV9 and TRBJ1-3, with 7 bases that match TRBD1. The CDR3 contains 15 residues. In germline, CDR1 is SGDLS, CDR2 YYNGEE. Losses at the gene ends were 3 bases for V and 2 bases for J; bases not matched to a gene: 5. CDR3 sequence (DNA): TGTGCCAGCAGCGAAAGACAGGGAGCTGGAAACACCATATATTTT. Its protein is CASSERQGAGNTIYF.

The chain recombines TRBV13 with TRBJ1-1; no clear D. The V and J ends lost 0 bases and 8 bases respectively, with 13 bases between them. Germline CDR1 and CDR2: PRHDT and FYEKMQ (reference sequence). The CDR3 has 14 residues. The CDR3, as DNA: TGTGCCAGCAGCTTAGGACCTATAACCGCGGAAGCTTTCTTT. It codes for CASSLGPITAEAFF. The full variable domain, its missing parts supplied by reference TRBV13 and TRBJ1-1, is AAGVIQSPRHLIKEKRETATLKCYPIPRHDTVYWYQQGPGQDPQFLISFYEKMQSDKGSIPDRFSAQQFSDYHSELNMSSLELGDSALYFCASSLGPITAEAFFGQGTRLTVV.

This chain uses TRBV7-8 with TRBJ2-3, with 8 bases identical to TRBD2. V shed 3 bases, J shed 3 bases, and the junction held 11 bases outside the gene matches. The CDR3 length is 17 residues. The germline V gene encodes CDR1 SGHVS and CDR2 FQNEAQ. The CDR3 DNA is TGTGCCAGCAGCTTCGGATCAGCGGGAGTGAGGACAGATACGCAGTATTTT. Translated: CASSFGSAGVRTDTQYF.

In this sample, this clonotype turned up a few times. V usage is TRBV29-1 and J usage is TRBJ1-1; D gene uncertain. This CDR3 is 15 amino acids long. The V end lost 0 bases, the J end lost 1 base, and 12 bases lay between the germline ends. Germline CDR1 is SQVTM and CDR2 is ANQGSEA. CDR3 protein: CSVEDPRTGNTEAFF. Written as DNA, the CDR3 is TGCAGCGTTGAAGATCCCCGAACGGGGAACACTGAAGCTTTCTTT.

This clonotype was counted between two and nine times. The CDR3 spells CASSYLPGSNTEAFF. For the CDR3, the DNA is TGTGCCAGCAGTTATCTCCCAGGGTCGAACACTGAAGCTTTCTTT. The chain has TRBV6-6 and TRBJ1-1; D perhaps matches TRBD1 (5 bases). Germline CDR1 and CDR2: MNHNY and SVGAGI (reference sequence). V lost 3 bases and J lost 1, with 12 bases in between. There are 15 residues in the CDR3.

The gene calls are TRBV5-1 and TRBJ1-1; 9 positions match TRBD1. The CDR3 has 16 residues. CDR1 is SGHRS, CDR2 YFSETQ, per germline. The V segment lost 2 bases and the J segment 1 base; nucleotides outside the gene matches: 6. The CDR3 region is CASSFLPDRGNTEAFF. In nucleotides, the CDR3 is TGCGCCAGCAGCTTCCTCCCGGACAGGGGGAACACTGAAGCTTTCTTT.